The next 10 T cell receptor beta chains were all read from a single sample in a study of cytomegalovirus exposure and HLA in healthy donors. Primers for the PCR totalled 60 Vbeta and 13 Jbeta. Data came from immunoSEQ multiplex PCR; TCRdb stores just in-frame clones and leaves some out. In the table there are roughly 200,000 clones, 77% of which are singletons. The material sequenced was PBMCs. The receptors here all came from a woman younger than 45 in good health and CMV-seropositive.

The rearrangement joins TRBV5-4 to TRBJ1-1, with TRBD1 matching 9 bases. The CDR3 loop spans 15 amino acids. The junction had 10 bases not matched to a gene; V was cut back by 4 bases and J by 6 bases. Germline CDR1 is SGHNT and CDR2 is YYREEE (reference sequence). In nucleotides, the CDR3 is TGTGCCAGCAGCCCCCCGGGACAGGGAGCCGCTGAAGCTTTCTTT. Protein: CASSPPGQGAAEAFF.

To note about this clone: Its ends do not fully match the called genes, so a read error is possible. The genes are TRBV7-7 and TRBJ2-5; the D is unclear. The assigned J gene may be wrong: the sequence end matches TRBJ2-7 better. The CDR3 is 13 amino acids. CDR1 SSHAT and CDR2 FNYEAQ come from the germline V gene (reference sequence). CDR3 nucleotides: TGTGCTAGCAGCTTAGGGTTCCGGTCCGAGCAGTACTTC. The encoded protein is CASSLGFRSEQYF.

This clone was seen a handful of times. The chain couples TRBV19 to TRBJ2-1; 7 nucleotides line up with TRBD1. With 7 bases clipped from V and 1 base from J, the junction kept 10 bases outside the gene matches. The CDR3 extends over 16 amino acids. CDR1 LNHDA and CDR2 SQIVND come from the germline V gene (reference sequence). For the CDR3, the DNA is TGTGCCAGTAACAATGACAGGGCTCCGTCCTACAATGAGCAGTTCTTC. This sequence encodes CASNNDRAPSYNEQFF.

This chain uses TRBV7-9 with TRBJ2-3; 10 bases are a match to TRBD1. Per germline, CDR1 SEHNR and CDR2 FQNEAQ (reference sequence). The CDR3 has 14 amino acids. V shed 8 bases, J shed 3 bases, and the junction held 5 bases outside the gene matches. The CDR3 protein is CASGRTGGTDTQYF. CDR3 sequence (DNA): TGTGCCAGCGGACGGACAGGGGGAACAGATACGCAGTATTTT.

The CDR3 bases are TGCAGCGTTGGCCAGGGCCTTACCGGGGAGCTGTTTTTT. Its translation: CSVGQGLTGELFF. V gene TRBV29-1 combines with J gene TRBJ2-2; D might be TRBD1 (5 bases). Trimming cost V 4 bases and J 5 bases, with 11 bases left between them. This CDR3 comprises 13 residues. Germline values: CDR1 SQVTM, CDR2 ANQGSEA.

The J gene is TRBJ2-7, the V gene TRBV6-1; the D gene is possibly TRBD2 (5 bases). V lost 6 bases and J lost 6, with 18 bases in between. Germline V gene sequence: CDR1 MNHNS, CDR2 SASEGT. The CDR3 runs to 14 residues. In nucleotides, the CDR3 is TGTGCCAGCAGGGAGGCGCCCTCCCGGGTCGAGCAGTACTTC. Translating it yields CASREAPSRVEQYF.

The CDR3 is CASSFARGTAYEQYF. DNA of the CDR3: TGTGCCAGCAGTTTCGCCAGGGGAACGGCCTACGAGCAGTACTTC. This chain uses TRBV6-5 with TRBJ2-7, with a tentative D call TRBD1 (6 bases). Deletions cut 4 bases from V and 2 bases from J, with 15 bases between. The germline gives CDR1 MNHEY, CDR2 SVGAGI. CDR3 length: 15 amino acids.

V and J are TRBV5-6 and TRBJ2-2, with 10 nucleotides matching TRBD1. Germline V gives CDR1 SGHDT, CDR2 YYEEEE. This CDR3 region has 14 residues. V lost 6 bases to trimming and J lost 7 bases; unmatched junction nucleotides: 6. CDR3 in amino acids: CASKRQGAGGELFF. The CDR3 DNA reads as TGTGCCAGCAAACGACAGGGGGCGGGCGGGGAGCTGTTTTTT.

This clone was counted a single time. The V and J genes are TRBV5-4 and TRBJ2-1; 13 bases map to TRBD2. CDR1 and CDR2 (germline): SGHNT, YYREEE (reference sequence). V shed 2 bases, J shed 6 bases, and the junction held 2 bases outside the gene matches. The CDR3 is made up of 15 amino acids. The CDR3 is CASSLLAGGSNEQFF. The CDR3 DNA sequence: TGTGCCAGCAGCTTACTAGCGGGGGGGTCCAATGAGCAGTTCTTC. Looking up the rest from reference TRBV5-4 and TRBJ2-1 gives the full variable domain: ETGVTQSPTHLIKTRGQQVTLRCSSQSGHNTVSWYQQALGQGPQFIFQYYREEENGRGNFPPRFSGLQFPNYSSELNVNALELDDSALYLCASSLLAGGSNEQFFGPGTRLTVL.

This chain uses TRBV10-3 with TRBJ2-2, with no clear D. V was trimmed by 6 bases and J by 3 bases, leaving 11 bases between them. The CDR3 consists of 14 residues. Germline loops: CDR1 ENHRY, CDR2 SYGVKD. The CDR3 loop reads CAISGYTDTGELFF. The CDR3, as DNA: TGTGCCATCAGCGGTTATACGGACACCGGGGAGCTGTTTTTT.